These 29 T cell receptor beta chains originate from one sample sequenced in a study of blood T cell repertoires in COVID-19. This table comes from immunoSEQ multiplex PCR, and its TCRdb copy is limited to in-frame clones, with some not included. Of about 250,000 clones listed, around nine tenths are singletons. Sequences were obtained from peripheral blood. The receptors stem from a young man with active or convalescent COVID-19.

This sequence joins TRBV5-1 and TRBJ1-3, with 8 bases identical to TRBD1. CDR1 is SGHRS, CDR2 YFSETQ, per germline. The junction had 7 bases not matched to a gene; V was cut back by 0 bases and J by 2 bases. The CDR3 is 17 amino acids. CDR3 in DNA: TGCGCCAGCAGCTTGGGAGGGACAGGCCCGCCTGGAAACACCATATATTTT. Protein: CASSLGGTGPPGNTIYF.

The V and J genes are TRBV19 and TRBJ2-1, with 8 positions matching TRBD1. This CDR3 has 16 residues. The V gene end was trimmed by 8 bases and the J gene end by 0 bases; junction bases not matched to a gene: 9. Germline loops: CDR1 LNHDA, CDR2 SQIVND (reference sequence). CDR3 sequence reads: CASSAGTGPSYNEQFF. Here the CDR3 DNA reads TGTGCCAGTTCGGCCGGGACAGGTCCCTCCTACAATGAGCAGTTCTTC. Full variable domain (remainder filled in from reference TRBV19 and TRBJ2-1): DGGITQSPKYLFRKEGQNVTLSCEQNLNHDAMYWYRQDPGQGLRLIYYSQIVNDFQKGDIAEGYSVSREKKESFPLTVTSAQKNPTAFYLCASSAGTGPSYNEQFFGPGTRLTVL.

This chain connects TRBV12-3 or TRBV12-4 to TRBJ1-2; D perhaps matches TRBD1 (6 bases). The V gene lost 6 bases and the J gene lost 7 bases, with 15 bases spanning the gap. The CDR3 consists of 13 residues. As DNA, the CDR3 is TGTGCCAGCAGGAGGACAGCCTTAGTTGGCTACACCTTC. Translation gives CASRRTALVGYTF.

The rearrangement links TRBV28 to TRBJ2-2; D remains unclear. The V gene lost 6 bases and the J gene lost 0 bases, with 5 bases spanning the gap. From germline, CDR1 is MDHEN and CDR2 SYDVKM. The CDR3 spans 13 residues. The CDR3 DNA sequence: TGTGCCAGCAGGACAACGAACACCGGGGAGCTGTTTTTT. Its protein is CASRTTNTGELFF.

The rearrangement joins TRBV7-3 to TRBJ2-7, with D unclear. Trimming stripped 5 bases from V and 4 bases from J, with 12 bases between. The germline V gene has CDR1 SGHTA and CDR2 FQGTGA. The CDR3 is 13 amino acids. CDR3 region: CASSQRSGYEQYF. CDR3 bases: TGTGCCAGCAGCCAACGGTCGGGTTACGAGCAGTACTTC.

The CDR3 bases are TGTGCCAGCACAGGGGATAGCAATCAGCCCCAGCATTTT. Protein: CASTGDSNQPQHF. J is TRBJ1-5 and V is TRBV6-6, with D maybe TRBD1 (6 bases). The V end was cut by 7 bases, the J end by 0 bases, with 7 bases between. Germline V CDR1 and CDR2: MNHNY, SVGAGI (reference sequence). This CDR3 is built from 13 residues.

This chain links TRBV5-1 with TRBJ1-6; the D is unclear. Germline CDR1 and CDR2: SGHRS and YFSETQ. Trimming shortened V by 2 bases and J by 6 bases, and 24 bases separated the two germline ends. There are 19 residues in the CDR3. The CDR3 loop is CASSLLTQARDDFNSPLHF. The CDR3 DNA is TGCGCCAGCAGCTTACTAACCCAAGCCAGAGACGACTTTAATTCACCCCTCCACTTT.

The rearrangement uses TRBV3-1 (or the pseudogene TRBV3-2) and TRBJ2-2, with a tentative D call TRBD2 (5 bases). Germline CDR1 reads LGHDT; CDR2 reads YNNKEL (reference sequence). The CDR3 spans 16 residues. Trimming pared 2 bases from V and 3 bases from J, leaving 13 bases between. The CDR3 protein is CASSQRTGRYTGELFF. The CDR3 DNA sequence: TGTGCCAGCAGCCAACGTACGGGAAGGTACACCGGGGAGCTGTTTTTT.

This chain links TRBV6-5 with TRBJ2-3; D possibly corresponds to TRBD2 (6 bases). The CDR3 has 15 residues. Looked up from germline, CDR1 is MNHEY and CDR2 is SVGAGI. The V end lost 8 bases, the J end lost 2 bases, and 17 bases lay between the germline ends. CDR3 in amino acids: CASGLLGGNTDTQYF. CDR3 nucleotides: TGTGCCAGCGGCCTACTCGGGGGAAACACAGATACGCAGTATTTT.

This clone was counted at least ten times. V usage is TRBV9 and J usage is TRBJ2-3, with 11 positions matching TRBD2. V was pared by 5 bases and J by 4 bases, with 6 bases of the junction left unmatched. The CDR3 has 15 residues. From germline, CDR1 is SGDLS and CDR2 YYNGEE. CDR3 DNA: TGTGCCAGCAGTACTGTAGCGGGGGGGGCAGATACGCAGTATTTT. Its translation: CASSTVAGGADTQYF.

The chain is built from TRBV2 and TRBJ2-1; D is unclear. Trimming shortened V by 9 bases and J by 9 bases, and 21 bases separated the two germline ends. This CDR3 spans 14 amino acids. Germline CDR1 is SNHLY and CDR2 is FYNNEI. The CDR3 DNA reads TGTGCCAGACAGACCTCAAGAAATTTATTTGAGCAGTTCTTC. This sequence encodes CARQTSRNLFEQFF.

The V call is TRBV6-5, the J call TRBJ2-1, with 8 bases lining up with TRBD1. From germline, CDR1 is MNHEY and CDR2 SVGAGI. Trimming at V came to 0 bases and at J to 6 bases, leaving 4 bases not matched to a gene. The CDR3 has 15 amino acids. The CDR3: CASSYSITGGNEQFF. CDR3 nucleotide sequence: TGTGCCAGCAGTTACTCGATAACAGGGGGCAATGAGCAGTTCTTC.

CDR3 in amino acids: CASRATGVPNTGELFF. CDR3 sequence (DNA): TGTGCCAGCAGGGCCACAGGGGTTCCGAACACCGGGGAGCTGTTTTTT. V and J are TRBV25-1 and TRBJ2-2; TRBD1 aligns across 7 bases. With V trimmed by 6 bases and J by 0 bases, 7 bases remained unmatched. CDR3 length equals 16 residues. Per the germline V gene, CDR1 is MGHDK and CDR2 is SYGVNS.

The chain carries TRBV4-3 and TRBJ2-1; D remains ambiguous. CDR3 size: 12 residues. Deletions cut 0 bases from V and 10 bases from J, with 7 bases between. The germline V gene has CDR1 LGHNA and CDR2 YSLEER. The CDR3 DNA is TGCGCCAGCAGCCAAGATCGCAGGGAGCAGTTCTTC. It is translated as CASSQDRREQFF.

V gene TRBV3-1 (or the pseudogene TRBV3-2) combines with J gene TRBJ2-5, with D possibly TRBD2 on 6 matching bases. Germline V gene sequence: CDR1 LGHDT, CDR2 YNNKEL (reference sequence). V was shortened by 4 bases and J by 2 bases, with 11 bases between the two germline ends. This CDR3 comprises 14 residues. The CDR3 region has the DNA TGTGCCAGCAGCCGAAGGACTACTCAAGAGACCCAGTACTTC. Translation: CASSRRTTQETQYF.

V is TRBV5-1 and J is TRBJ2-5; TRBD2 might be the D (5 bases). The germline gives CDR1 SGHRS, CDR2 YFSETQ. CDR3 length equals 13 residues. V was trimmed by 5 bases and J by 4 bases, leaving 12 bases between them. CDR3 amino acids: CASSGRVRETQYF. The CDR3 coding sequence is TGCGCCAGCAGTGGGCGGGTCCGAGAGACCCAGTACTTC.

The gene calls are TRBV7-6 and TRBJ1-2; D is perhaps TRBD1 (6 bases). V dropped 5 bases and J dropped 4 bases, with 14 bases sitting between them. Germline CDR1 reads SGHVS; CDR2 reads FNYEAQ. The length of the CDR3 is 14 residues. The CDR3 nucleotides are TGTGCCAGCAGCCATACCCCACAGGGCTATGGCTACACCTTC. Its protein is CASSHTPQGYGYTF.

This chain connects TRBV4-3 to TRBJ2-2; 11 bases agree with TRBD2. There are 15 residues in the CDR3. Germline V CDR1 and CDR2: LGHNA, YSLEER. V lost 3 bases to trimming and J lost 8 bases; unmatched junction nucleotides: 5. The CDR3, as DNA: TGCGCCAGCAGCCATGGACTAGCGGGTTCTGGGGAGCTGTTTTTT. Amino acids: CASSHGLAGSGELFF.

The V gene is TRBV19, the J gene TRBJ2-3, with a possible D match to TRBD2 (6 bases). CDR3 length: 13 residues. Trimming left V 5 bases short and J 2 bases short, with 8 bases between. CDR1 and CDR2 (germline): LNHDA, SQIVND (reference sequence). CDR3 sequence (DNA): TGTGCCAGTAGTTGGACTATCACAGATACGCAGTATTTT. Protein product: CASSWTITDTQYF. The full variable domain, rest sourced from reference TRBV19 and TRBJ2-3, is DGGITQSPKYLFRKEGQNVTLSCEQNLNHDAMYWYRQDPGQGLRLIYYSQIVNDFQKGDIAEGYSVSREKKESFPLTVTSAQKNPTAFYLCASSWTITDTQYFGPGTRLTVL.

This clone came up a few times. The chain is built from TRBV11-2 and TRBJ2-7; 9 bases are a match to TRBD2. This CDR3 has 14 amino acids. Germline CDR1 reads SGHAT; CDR2 reads FQNNGV. Trimming took 3 bases from V and 2 from J; bases not matched to a gene: 2. CDR3 DNA: TGTGCCAGCAGCTTCCCTAGCGGGGCCTACGAGCAGTACTTC. Protein: CASSFPSGAYEQYF. Filled out from reference TRBV11-2 and TRBJ2-7, the complete variable domain reads EAGVAQSPRYKIIEKRQSVAFWCNPISGHATLYWYQQILGQGPKLLIQFQNNGVVDDSQLPKDRFSAERLKGVDSTLKIQPAKLEDSAVYLCASSFPSGAYEQYFGPGTRLTVT.

J is TRBJ2-4 and V is TRBV7-2, with TRBD1 identical over 10 bases. Germline V CDR1 and CDR2: SGHTA, FQGNSA. The CDR3 is made up of 18 amino acids. The trim removed 3 bases at V and 0 bases at J, leaving 8 bases unmatched. CDR3 loop: CASSFTGTGVEAKNIQYF. CDR3 nucleotides: TGTGCCAGCAGCTTCACCGGGACAGGGGTGGAAGCCAAAAACATTCAGTACTTC.

The chain recombines TRBV5-1 with TRBJ1-1, with unresolved D. Between the trimmed V and J ends, which lost 6 bases and 1 base, there was a span of 19 bases. The CDR3 sequence is 16 residues long. Germline V gene lookup returns CDR1 SGHRS and CDR2 YFSETQ. CDR3 nucleotides: TGCGCCAGCACTCACGGAAGAACGGGGAAGAACACTGAAGCTTTCTTT. Protein: CASTHGRTGKNTEAFF.

The rearrangement joins TRBV15 to TRBJ1-2; possible D gene TRBD1, 5 bases. CDR3 length: 15 amino acids. The V end lost 8 bases, the J end lost 4 bases, and 20 bases lay between the germline ends. From germline, CDR1 is LNHNV and CDR2 YYDKDF (reference sequence). Written as DNA, the CDR3 is TGTGCCACCGCGCGGGGGGGAACAGCCTCCTATGGCTACACCTTC. Translated, it gives CATARGGTASYGYTF.

The chain combines TRBV19 with TRBJ1-6, with D unresolved. The length of the CDR3 is 14 residues. Germline CDR1 and CDR2: LNHDA and SQIVND (reference sequence). Between the trimmed V and J ends, which lost 1 base and 7 bases, there was a span of 8 bases. The DNA for the CDR3 is TGTGCCAGTAGTATAGGCGGGAGGAATTCACCCCTCCACTTT. Amino acids: CASSIGGRNSPLHF.

The V gene is TRBV30, the J gene TRBJ2-1, with 9 bases fitting TRBD2. Trimming cost V 0 bases and J 9 bases; bases outside gene matches: 18. The CDR3 spans 18 residues. CDR1 GTSNPN and CDR2 SVGIG come from the germline V gene (reference sequence). DNA of the CDR3: TGTGCCTGGAGTGTGTTATTCAGCCGGGGGCGGGGGGGCGCTGAGCAGTTCTTC. It specifies CAWSVLFSRGRGGAEQFF.

J is TRBJ1-6 and V is TRBV6-4; the D gene is possibly TRBD1 (5 bases). Germline CDR1 and CDR2: MRHNA and SNTAGT. V dropped 4 bases and J dropped 7 bases, with 8 bases sitting between them. This CDR3 region has 13 residues. DNA of the CDR3: TGTGCCAGCAGTGTTTCAGGGAATTCACCCCTCCACTTT. The encoded protein is CASSVSGNSPLHF.

The chain joins TRBV27 to TRBJ1-1; no clear D. Trimming stripped 5 bases from V and 5 bases from J, with 18 bases between. The CDR3 length is 15 residues. CDR1 and CDR2 from the germline V gene are MNHEY and SMNVEV (reference sequence). This CDR3 is CASSTPGSIGTEAFF. CDR3 coding DNA: TGTGCCAGCAGTACCCCGGGGTCGATTGGTACTGAAGCTTTCTTT.

The chain couples TRBV28 to TRBJ1-4; TRBD1 matches at 8 bases. CDR1 and CDR2 from the germline V gene are MDHEN and SYDVKM. Trimming took 5 bases from V and 3 from J; bases not matched to a gene: 5. CDR3 size: 15 residues. Here the CDR3 reads CASSPRDRSNEKLFF. The CDR3 region has the DNA TGTGCCAGCAGTCCCCGGGACAGGTCTAATGAAAAACTGTTTTTT. Supplemented by reference TRBV28 and TRBJ1-4, the full variable domain reads DVKVTQSSRYLVKRTGEKVFLECVQDMDHENMFWYRQDPGLGLRLIYFSYDVKMKEKGDIPEGYSVSREKKERFSLILESASTNQTSMYLCASSPRDRSNEKLFFGSGTQLSVL.

The V call is TRBV11-3, the J call TRBJ1-2; no clear D. Between the trimmed V and J ends, which lost 11 bases and 8 bases, there was a span of 6 bases. The CDR3 runs 8 residues. Germline V gene sequence: CDR1 SGHNT, CDR2 YENEEA. The CDR3 protein is CAVGGYTF. CDR3 coding DNA: TGTGCCGTCGGGGGCTACACCTTC.